What follows are 4 T cell receptor beta chains derived from one specimen sequenced in a study of shared clonotypes between healthy human individuals (dated by TCRdb to the early 2020s). Receptors were amplified or captured by the immunoSEQ multiplex PCR assay. Entries here come from immuneACCESS through TCRdb and include only in-frame sequences with V and J called. Some clones fail to appear in such tables; in the studies checked, an unresolved V gene covers under half of the shortfall, and the cause of the remainder is unknown. The sample table shows about 500,000 clones, and approximately 71% are seen once. More than 10% of the sample comes from the top ten. The sample taken for sequencing was PBMCs. Receptors were obtained from a middle-aged woman in good health. Some clones in this sample may be carry-over from other donors' samples.

Concerning this clone: A clone one base away is much larger, so this may be a read error. The rearrangement links TRBV9 to TRBJ2-2, with D possibly TRBD2 on 5 matching bases. Per the germline V gene, CDR1 is SGDLS and CDR2 is YYNGEE. The CDR3 consists of 16 residues. The CDR3 DNA follows: TGTGCCAGCAGCGACCGGACTGTTCCGAACACCGGGGAGCTGGTTTTT. This encodes CASSDRTVPNTGELVF. Together with reference TRBV9 and TRBJ2-2, the CDR3 gives the full variable domain: DSGVTQTPKHLITATGQRVTLRCSPRSGDLSVYWYQQSLDQGLQFLIQYYNGEERAKGNILERFSAQQFPDLHSELNLSSLELGDSALYFCASSDRTVPNTGELVFGEGSRLTVL.

Notes on this clone: Being one base from a much bigger clone, this may be a read error. The rearrangement links TRBV4-3 to TRBJ2-1; 8 bases match TRBD2. CDR3 length: 17 residues. V lost 4 bases, J lost 2 bases, and 10 bases stayed unmatched. In germline, CDR1 is LGHNA, CDR2 YSLEER. The DNA for the CDR3 is TGCGCCAGCAGCCCTTGGGAAGCGGGAGCCCCCTACAATGAGCAGTTCTTC. It encodes CASSPWEAGAPYNEQFF.

The J gene is TRBJ2-1, the V gene TRBV2, with D uncertain. The length of the CDR3 is 13 residues. Germline V gives CDR1 SNHLY, CDR2 FYNNEI. V was pared by 11 bases and J by 8 bases, with 19 bases between. The CDR3 loop reads CAGSRVYLDEQFF. Written as DNA, the CDR3 is TGTGCCGGAAGTCGGGTCTATCTGGATGAGCAGTTCTTC.

The chain carries TRBV29-1 and TRBJ2-2; D may correspond to TRBD1 or TRBD2 (5 bases each). V lost 7 bases, J lost 6 bases, and 12 bases lay in between. Germline V gene data show CDR1 as SQVTM and CDR2 as ANQGSEA. This CDR3 region has 12 residues. The CDR3 loop is CSAGRGAGELFF. In nucleotides, the CDR3 is TGCAGCGCCGGACGGGGCGCCGGGGAGCTGTTTTTT.